The count of the clone carrying this T cell receptor beta chain is one. The method was immunoSEQ multiplex PCR; TCRdb's version includes in-frame clones alone and lacks a portion of them. This table has roughly 80,000 clones, around 82% appearing once. The germline CDR1 and CDR2 sequences are MNHEY and SMNVEV (reference sequence). V lost 5 bases to trimming and J lost 6 bases, with 18 bases between them. CDR3 length equals 15 residues. These data are taken from a study of OX40 agonist ivuxolimab in advanced cancers. Here the sequenced sample was CD4+ or CD8+ T cells sorted from blood, taken in a trial of the OX40 agonist ivuxolimab. V is TRBV27 and J is TRBJ2-3; D is uncertain. This clonotype was obtained from an adult with an advanced solid tumor such as melanoma, head and neck, liver or kidney cancer. CDR3 region: CASSPRNLGIDTQYF. In DNA form, the CDR3 reads TGTGCCAGCAGTCCAAGAAATCTGGGCATCGATACGCAGTATTTT.